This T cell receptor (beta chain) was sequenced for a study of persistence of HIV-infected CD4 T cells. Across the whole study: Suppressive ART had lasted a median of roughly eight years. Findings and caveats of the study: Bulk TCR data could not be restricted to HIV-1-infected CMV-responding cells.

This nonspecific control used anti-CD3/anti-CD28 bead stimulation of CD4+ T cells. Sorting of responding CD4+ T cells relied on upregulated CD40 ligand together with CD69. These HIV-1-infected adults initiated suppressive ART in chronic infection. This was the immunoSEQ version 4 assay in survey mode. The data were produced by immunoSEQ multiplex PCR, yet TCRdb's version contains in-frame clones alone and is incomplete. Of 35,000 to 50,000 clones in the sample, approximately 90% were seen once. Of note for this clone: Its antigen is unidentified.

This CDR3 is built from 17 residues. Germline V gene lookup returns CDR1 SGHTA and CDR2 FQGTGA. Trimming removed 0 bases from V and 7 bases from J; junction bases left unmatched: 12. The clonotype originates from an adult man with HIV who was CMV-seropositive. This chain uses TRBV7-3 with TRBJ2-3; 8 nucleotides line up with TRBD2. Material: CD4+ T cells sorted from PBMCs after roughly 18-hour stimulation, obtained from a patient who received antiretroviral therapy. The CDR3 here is CASSLTPLGGGMHTQYF. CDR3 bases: TGTGCCAGCAGCTTAACCCCGCTAGGCGGGGGGATGCATACGCAGTATTTT.